These 12 T cell receptor beta chains share one sample of origin, sequenced in a study of human T cells and chemical hapten exposure (dated by TCRdb to the early 2020s). What this sample's time point label stands for: patch test 1, 2 weeks after DPC sensitization. The sample's treatment or condition label is to be understood as: therapeutic diphenylcyclopropenone sensitization with weekly scalp DPC. The library was made by RACE. These reads were obtained on a NextSeq 500. TCRdb reprocessing: public reads trimmed at Q25 with fastp, clones called with MiXCR, in-frame beta chains kept. Under each unique CDR3 protein, matching rows form one entry showing the most common genes and DNA. A total of some 400,000 distinct CDR3 sequences appear in this sample, approximately 4.4% of them only once. The top ten clonotypes cover 2% to 2.5% of the sample. Sequences were derived from whole blood, sampled in connection with sensitization to the hapten diphenylcyclopropenone (DPC). The receptors were sampled from a woman in her forties or fifties with alopecia areata. Some clones in this sample may be carry-over from other donors' samples.

This clonotype occurred a few times. The CDR3 bases are TGTGCCAGCAGCTTGGGGGAGTTACCCCAAGAGACCCAGTACTTC. This sequence encodes CASSLGELPQETQYF. The rearrangement links TRBV11-2 to TRBJ2-5; possibly TRBD1 or TRBD2 for D (5 bases each). CDR1 is SGHAT and CDR2 is FQNNGV in the germline V gene. V was cut by 3 bases and J by 1 base, with 12 bases left in between. The length of the CDR3 is 15 residues. Variable domain in full (rest from reference TRBV11-2 and TRBJ2-5): EAGVAQSPRYKIIEKRQSVAFWCNPISGHATLYWYQQILGQGPKLLIQFQNNGVVDDSQLPKDRFSAERLKGVDSTLKIQPAKLEDSAVYLCASSLGELPQETQYFGPGTRLLVL.

Many counts were recorded for this clonotype. The chain joins TRBV20-1 to TRBJ2-1; D possibly corresponds to TRBD1 (6 bases). CDR3 length equals 12 residues. Per the germline V gene, CDR1 is DFQATT and CDR2 is SNEGSKA (reference sequence). V was clipped by 5 bases and J by 6 bases, with 11 bases between them. The CDR3 loop reads CSALTGGNEQFF. CDR3 DNA: TGCAGTGCTTTGACAGGCGGCAATGAGCAGTTCTTC.

The chain carries TRBV6-2 or TRBV6-3 and TRBJ1-5; 9 bases match TRBD1. J gave up 9 bases and V 7 bases, and 7 bases lay outside the gene matches. This CDR3 has 13 residues. Germline loops: CDR1 MNHEY, CDR2 SVGEGT. Written as DNA, the CDR3 is TGTGCCAGCACTGAAGACAGGGGGTGGCCCCAGCATTTT. Amino acids: CASTEDRGWPQHF.

This clonotype was counted many times. The V and J genes are TRBV6-5 and TRBJ2-7, with D perhaps TRBD2 (5 bases). V was cut by 4 bases and J by 0 bases, with 10 bases left in between. Looked up from germline, CDR1 is MNHEY and CDR2 is SVGAGI. The CDR3 is made up of 14 amino acids. The CDR3 loop reads CASSWRASSYEQYF. The CDR3 nucleotides are TGTGCCAGCAGTTGGCGGGCGAGCTCCTACGAGCAGTACTTC.

The chain uses TRBV28 and TRBJ2-7; D gene ambiguous. Germline V lookup: CDR1 MDHEN, CDR2 SYDVKM. Trimming pared 1 base from V and 2 bases from J, leaving 15 bases between. CDR3 length: 16 residues. The CDR3 protein is CASSLSAKDPAYEQYF. The CDR3 DNA follows: TGTGCCAGCAGTTTATCAGCCAAGGACCCCGCCTACGAGCAGTACTTC.

This clonotype was seen many times. This chain connects TRBV9 to TRBJ2-3; 7 bases are shared with TRBD2. Losses at the gene ends were 1 base for V and 4 bases for J; bases not matched to a gene: 9. This CDR3 has 16 residues. CDR1 SGDLS and CDR2 YYNGEE come from the germline V gene. CDR3 amino acids: CASSVLPAGSADTQYF. The CDR3 DNA reads TGTGCCAGCAGCGTATTGCCAGCGGGATCCGCAGATACGCAGTATTTT. The full variable domain, in which reference TRBV9 and TRBJ2-3 provide the parts outside the CDR3, is DSGVTQTPKHLITATGQRVTLRCSPRSGDLSVYWYQQSLDQGLQFLIQYYNGEERAKGNILERFSAQQFPDLHSELNLSSLELGDSALYFCASSVLPAGSADTQYFGPGTRLTVL.

This clonotype appeared a few times. The J gene is TRBJ2-7, the V gene TRBV27; TRBD2 agrees at 12 bases. The CDR3 length is 12 residues. V was clipped by 5 bases and J by 12 bases; unmatched bases: 5. CDR1 and CDR2 (germline): MNHEY, SMNVEV (reference sequence). The CDR3 reads CASSPTSGSVYF. CDR3 bases: TGTGCCAGCAGTCCGACTAGCGGGAGTGTGTACTTC.

This clonotype turned up a few times. The chain combines TRBV4-2 with TRBJ2-6; possibly TRBD2 for D (5 bases). This CDR3 contains 17 residues. Deletions cut 4 bases from V and 4 bases from J, with 17 bases between. CDR1 and CDR2 from the germline V gene are LGHNA and YNFKEQ. CDR3 sequence reads: CASSRGPISDGANVLTF. The CDR3 nucleotides read TGTGCCAGCAGCCGAGGGCCCATATCTGACGGGGCCAACGTCCTGACTTTC.

This sequence joins TRBV9 and TRBJ2-1, with 7 bases that match TRBD2. CDR1 SGDLS and CDR2 YYNGEE come from the germline V gene. The junction had 7 bases not matched to a gene; V was cut back by 3 bases and J by 4 bases. The CDR3 is made up of 15 amino acids. CDR3 in amino acids: CASSADGGGYNEQFF. The CDR3 nucleotides are TGTGCCAGCAGCGCAGACGGCGGGGGATACAATGAGCAGTTCTTC.

This clonotype appeared many times. The chain combines TRBV29-1 with TRBJ2-1, with 7 bases that match TRBD2. CDR3 size: 12 residues. In germline, CDR1 is SQVTM, CDR2 ANQGSEA. V dropped 6 bases and J dropped 8; count of bases not matched to a gene: 7. CDR3 protein: CSVCVAGDEQFF. The CDR3 region has the DNA TGCAGCGTCTGCGTCGCGGGGGATGAGCAGTTCTTC.

The chain employs TRBV7-6 and TRBJ2-7; 8 bases match TRBD2. Germline V gene sequence: CDR1 SGHVS, CDR2 FNYEAQ. The CDR3 totals 15 residues. J was trimmed by 5 bases and V by 4 bases; bases with no gene match: 10. The CDR3 sequence is CASSSLATSDDEQYF. The CDR3 DNA reads TGTGCCAGCAGCTCCCTAGCGACTAGCGATGACGAGCAGTACTTC.

This clonotype was detected ten times or more. The chain combines TRBV12-3 or TRBV12-4 with TRBJ2-1; possibly TRBD2 for D (5 bases). CDR3 length: 12 residues. The V end was cut by 5 bases, the J end by 15 bases, with 17 bases between. The CDR3 protein is CASSLGDSSSFF. The CDR3 nucleotides read TGTGCCAGCAGTCTGGGAGACTCCAGCTCGTTCTTC.